The 26 T cell receptor beta chains given below trace back to one sample, sequenced in a study of a mutant IDH1 vaccine in newly diagnosed glioma. The time point here: week 5, during vaccination. Topical imiquimod was applied with each vaccine dose, which held 300 ug of mutant IDH1 20-mer peptide. Antigens for these TCRs are unknown. Repertoires were generated with immunoSEQ multiplex PCR, while TCRdb's copy carries only in-frame clones and drops some. The table shows 70,000 to 90,000 clones, with around 90% occurring only once. Sequenced material: PBMCs, taken from a glioma patient whose treatment included an IDH1 peptide vaccine. These receptors all stem from a woman between 50 and 59 years old with glioma.

The sample holds one count of this clone. The rearrangement uses TRBV30 and TRBJ2-7, with 7 bases that match TRBD1. This CDR3 comprises 13 residues. Germline trimming cut 5 bases from V and 6 bases from J; bases unmatched to any gene: 10. Per the germline V gene, CDR1 is GTSNPN and CDR2 is SVGIG (reference sequence). CDR3 bases: TGTGCCTGGGCCAGACAGGGTAGATCCGAGCAGTACTTC. This codes for CAWARQGRSEQYF. Full variable domain (outside the CDR3, taken from reference TRBV30 and TRBJ2-7): SQTIHQWPATLVQPVGSPLSLECTVEGTSNPNLYWYRQAAGRGLQLLFYSVGIGQISSEVPQNLSASRPQDRQFILSSKKLLLSDSGFYLCAWARQGRSEQYFGPGTRLTVT.

The rearrangement joins TRBV6-4 to TRBJ1-2; 9 bases line up with TRBD1. CDR1 and CDR2 (germline): MRHNA, SNTAGT. The V gene end was trimmed by 3 bases and the J gene end by 7 bases; junction bases not matched to a gene: 3. CDR3 length: 13 residues. The CDR3 spells CASSEGQGTGYTF. Here the CDR3 DNA reads TGTGCCAGCAGTGAGGGACAGGGTACTGGCTACACCTTC.

In its sample, this clone was seen a few times. The rearrangement links TRBV19 to TRBJ1-2, with 7 bases lining up with TRBD1. Trimming at V came to 5 bases and at J to 6 bases, leaving 9 bases not matched to a gene. Germline lookup yields CDR1 LNHDA and CDR2 SQIVND (reference sequence). The CDR3 runs 14 residues. The DNA for the CDR3 is TGTGCCAGTAGTCCGAGGGGGCGCAACGATGGCTACACCTTC. Translating it yields CASSPRGRNDGYTF.

The chain has TRBV6-6 and TRBJ2-5, with D possibly matching TRBD2 (7 bases). The end of the DNA aligns better with TRBJ2-7, so the J call may be wrong. Germline V gives CDR1 MNHNY, CDR2 SVGAGI (reference sequence). The CDR3 totals 14 residues. The CDR3 coding sequence is TGTGCCAGCAGTTACTGGAACAGGGAGGGCGAGCAGTACTTC. Its protein is CASSYWNREGEQYF.

V is TRBV5-1 and J is TRBJ1-5; weak D call: TRBD1 (5 bases). V lost 4 bases and J lost 6, with 14 bases in between. This CDR3 is built from 14 residues. The V gene's germline CDR1 is SGHRS and CDR2 YFSETQ. CDR3 nucleotides: TGCGCCAGCAGCCCCCGGGGGGGGAGTCAGCCCCAGCATTTT. Protein product: CASSPRGGSQPQHF.

This chain links TRBV29-1 with TRBJ2-1; 11 bases align to TRBD2. Unmatched junction bases numbered 11, after V lost 6 bases and J lost 4 bases. Germline CDR1 is SQVTM and CDR2 is ANQGSEA. CDR3 length equals 16 residues. CDR3 loop: CSVGGYTSGRYNEQFF. The CDR3 DNA follows: TGCAGCGTGGGGGGTTACACTAGCGGGAGATACAATGAGCAGTTCTTC.

The genes are TRBV18 and TRBJ2-7; D is ambiguous. The germline gives CDR1 KGHSH, CDR2 LQKENI. Deletions cut 4 bases from V and 3 bases from J, with 10 bases between. CDR3 length: 13 amino acids. The CDR3 nucleotides read TGTGCCAGCTCACGTAACAGAGTCTACGAGCAGTACTTC. Protein: CASSRNRVYEQYF.

V and J are TRBV2 and TRBJ2-1, with 10 bases fitting TRBD1. The CDR3 has 12 amino acids. Per the germline V gene, CDR1 is SNHLY and CDR2 is FYNNEI. The trim removed 6 bases at V and 10 bases at J, leaving 3 bases unmatched. CDR3 residues: CASRRQGAEQFF. As DNA, the CDR3 is TGTGCCAGCAGGCGACAGGGGGCAGAGCAGTTCTTC. Using reference TRBV2 and TRBJ2-1 for the parts outside the CDR3, the full variable domain is EPEVTQTPSHQVTQMGQEVILRCVPISNHLYFYWYRQILGQKVEFLVSFYNNEISEKSEIFDDQFSVERPDGSNFTLKIRSTKLEDSAMYFCASRRQGAEQFFGPGTRLTVL.

The chain combines TRBV19 with TRBJ2-3; D remains ambiguous. Germline loops: CDR1 LNHDA, CDR2 SQIVND (reference sequence). This CDR3 is 16 amino acids long. V was cut by 5 bases and J by 4 bases, with 19 bases left in between. CDR3 bases: TGTGCCAGTAGTTTGGCTGGGAAACCCTGGGCAGATACGCAGTATTTT. The encoded protein is CASSLAGKPWADTQYF. The variable domain in full, completed from reference TRBV19 and TRBJ2-3, reads DGGITQSPKYLFRKEGQNVTLSCEQNLNHDAMYWYRQDPGQGLRLIYYSQIVNDFQKGDIAEGYSVSREKKESFPLTVTSAQKNPTAFYLCASSLAGKPWADTQYFGPGTRLTVL.

This clone has a single count. The chain links TRBV25-1 to TRBJ2-1, with 7 bases fitting TRBD1. The germline V gene encodes CDR1 MGHDK and CDR2 SYGVNS. V shed 10 bases and J 1 base; nucleotides not matched to a gene: 10. The CDR3 is 15 residues long. The CDR3 DNA is TGTGCCATTTGCGAGGACAGGCTGTCCTACAATGAGCAGTTCTTC. Translating it yields CAICEDRLSYNEQFF.

This rearrangement joins TRBV30 to TRBJ2-5; tentative D call: TRBD2 (6 bases). The ends were cut back, 0 bases at V and 9 bases at J, with 8 bases in the middle. The CDR3 loop spans 11 amino acids. Germline lookup yields CDR1 GTSNPN and CDR2 SVGIG (reference sequence). The CDR3 spells CAWSVGEAQYF. CDR3 DNA sequence: TGTGCCTGGAGTGTCGGGGAGGCCCAGTACTTC. The full variable domain, with the rest looked up from reference TRBV30 and TRBJ2-5, is SQTIHQWPATLVQPVGSPLSLECTVEGTSNPNLYWYRQAAGRGLQLLFYSVGIGQISSEVPQNLSASRPQDRQFILSSKKLLLSDSGFYLCAWSVGEAQYFGPGTRLLVL.

The V gene is TRBV10-3, the J gene TRBJ2-7, with D possibly called TRBD1 or TRBD2 (5 bases each). Germline V gene lookup returns CDR1 ENHRY and CDR2 SYGVKD. The CDR3 consists of 17 residues. With 0 bases removed from V and 0 bases from J, the gap between germline ends came to 15 bases. In DNA, the CDR3 is TGTGCCATCAGTGAGTCACCCGGGACGGCGAGCTCCTACGAGCAGTACTTC. Protein product: CAISESPGTASSYEQYF.

The chain joins TRBV2 to TRBJ1-5; D ambiguous. The CDR3 length is 14 residues. Looked up from germline, CDR1 is SNHLY and CDR2 is FYNNEI. The V gene lost 6 bases and the J gene lost 2 bases, with 11 bases spanning the gap. CDR3 residues: CASSRSWGNQPQHF. CDR3 coding DNA: TGTGCCAGCAGCCGTTCCTGGGGCAATCAGCCCCAGCATTTT. The full variable domain, completed using reference TRBV2 and TRBJ1-5, is EPEVTQTPSHQVTQMGQEVILRCVPISNHLYFYWYRQILGQKVEFLVSFYNNEISEKSEIFDDQFSVERPDGSNFTLKIRSTKLEDSAMYFCASSRSWGNQPQHFGDGTRLSIL.

This sequence joins TRBV7-9 and TRBJ2-7, with TRBD1 matching 8 bases. Trimming at V came to 3 bases and at J to 2 bases, leaving 3 bases not matched to a gene. This CDR3 region has 14 residues. CDR1 SEHNR and CDR2 FQNEAQ come from the germline V gene (reference sequence). CDR3 loop: CASSFAGGPYEQYF. Written as DNA, the CDR3 is TGTGCCAGCAGCTTCGCAGGGGGCCCCTACGAGCAGTACTTC.

V gene TRBV7-9 combines with J gene TRBJ2-7, with TRBD1 identical over 10 bases. Germline CDR1 reads SEHNR; CDR2 reads FQNEAQ (reference sequence). J was trimmed by 1 base and V by 5 bases; bases with no gene match: 5. CDR3 size: 15 residues. CDR3 DNA sequence: TGTGCCAGCAGCCCCCGGGACAGGGGTTCCTACGAGCAGTACTTC. Translation: CASSPRDRGSYEQYF.

CDR3 bases: TGTGCCAGCGCTCTGGGGCTAGCGGGCTACGAGCAGTACTTC. It codes for CASALGLAGYEQYF. The genes are TRBV11-2 and TRBJ2-7, with TRBD2 matching over 8 bases. This CDR3 is 14 amino acids long. The trim removed 8 bases at V and 3 bases at J, leaving 9 bases unmatched. The germline CDR1 and CDR2 sequences are SGHAT and FQNNGV.

The chain couples TRBV5-1 to TRBJ2-7; 13 bases line up with TRBD2. The CDR3 length is 17 residues. Germline CDR1 and CDR2: SGHRS and YFSETQ. V lost 4 bases to trimming and J lost 6 bases; unmatched junction nucleotides: 13. The CDR3 nucleotides are TGCGCCAGCAGCGCCCGACTAGCGGGAGGCGAAGGGGGCGAGCAGTACTTC. It yields the protein CASSARLAGGEGGEQYF.

The genes are TRBV11-2 and TRBJ1-3; D remains ambiguous. The CDR3 totals 13 residues. Germline assignment: CDR1 SGHAT and CDR2 FQNNGV. V dropped 5 bases and J dropped 1 base, with 6 bases sitting between them. The CDR3 spells CASSRRSGNTIYF. DNA for the CDR3: TGTGCCAGCAGCCGCAGGTCTGGAAACACCATATATTTT.

J is TRBJ2-2 and V is TRBV27; D is unclear. This CDR3 comprises 14 residues. V gave up 3 bases and J gave up 5 bases, with 10 bases separating them. Germline CDR1 MNHEY, CDR2 SMNVEV (reference sequence). CDR3 sequence reads: CASSFSARTGELFF. In nucleotides, the CDR3 is TGTGCCAGCAGTTTTTCGGCGCGGACCGGGGAGCTGTTTTTT.

This rearrangement joins TRBV7-9 to TRBJ2-3; D is uncertain. This CDR3 region has 13 residues. Trimming removed 11 bases from V and 0 bases from J, with 12 bases in between. Germline CDR1 reads SEHNR; CDR2 reads FQNEAQ (reference sequence). The CDR3 loop reads CALQRPSTDTQYF. The CDR3 coding sequence is TGTGCCTTACAGCGCCCTAGCACAGATACGCAGTATTTT.

The gene calls are TRBV5-6 and TRBJ1-1; no firm D call. The CDR3 totals 13 residues. The V end lost 5 bases, the J end lost 7 bases, and 15 bases lay between the germline ends. Germline CDR1 reads SGHDT; CDR2 reads YYEEEE. In DNA form, the CDR3 reads TGTGCCAGCAGGTTCGCTGGAGCCGTTGAAGCTTTCTTT. As protein: CASRFAGAVEAFF.

The chain joins TRBV27 to TRBJ1-1; tentatively, D is TRBD1 (5 bases). The CDR3 is 16 residues long. Germline CDR1 and CDR2: MNHEY and SMNVEV (reference sequence). Between the trimmed V and J ends, which lost 2 bases and 6 bases, there was a span of 19 bases. The CDR3 DNA sequence: TGTGCCAGCAGTTTAGGTTCAGGGTTCGGATTAGCTGAAGCTTTCTTT. Translated, it gives CASSLGSGFGLAEAFF.

The J gene is TRBJ2-5, the V gene TRBV2, with D possibly being TRBD1 (5 bases). The J call may be in error: the DNA end matches TRBJ2-7 better. The CDR3 has 14 residues. Germline assignment: CDR1 SNHLY and CDR2 FYNNEI. Here the CDR3 reads CASSSQGSGYEQYF. The CDR3, as DNA: TGTGCCAGCAGTTCCCAGGGTTCGGGCTACGAGCAGTACTTC.

This chain links TRBV28 with TRBJ1-5; the D is unclear. Germline V CDR1 and CDR2: MDHEN, SYDVKM. Deletions cut 3 bases from V and 3 bases from J, with 12 bases between. This CDR3 spans 15 amino acids. CDR3 bases: TGTGCCAGCAGTTTGCTGGGTGGTAACAATCAGCCCCAGCATTTT. Protein sequence: CASSLLGGNNQPQHF.

The chain uses TRBV7-9 and TRBJ2-4; D may be TRBD1 (6 bases). Germline values: CDR1 SEHNR, CDR2 FQNEAQ (reference sequence). V lost 5 bases and J 5 bases, leaving 13 bases between the germline ends. This CDR3 comprises 14 residues. CDR3 amino acids: CASSPRRTENIQYF. DNA of the CDR3: TGTGCCAGCAGCCCACGGCGGACAGAAAACATTCAGTACTTC.

The CDR3 here is CASTRYPGTSENEQFF. The CDR3 DNA reads TGTGCCAGCACACGTTATCCGGGGACTAGCGAGAATGAGCAGTTCTTC. The chain uses TRBV2 and TRBJ2-1, with 10 bases that match TRBD2. The V segment lost 7 bases and the J segment 7 bases; nucleotides outside the gene matches: 13. The CDR3 contains 16 residues. Looked up from germline, CDR1 is SNHLY and CDR2 is FYNNEI.